Below, 22 T cell receptor beta chains from the same sample are listed, as sequenced in a study of blood T cells in healthy people across ages. A second PCR of 7 to 11 cycles used a sample-barcoded 5' primer and a J-beta primer mix. TCRdb itself ran the 5' RACE reads through MiXCR, one entry per CDR3 protein. Of about 690,000 distinct CDR3 sequences listed, 35% to 50% are singletons. Sequenced sample: blood. These receptors originate from an older man in good health.

The gene calls are TRBV5-4 and TRBJ2-5; TRBD2 matches 7 bases. Judging by the DNA end, TRBJ2-7 fits better; the J call may be wrong. The CDR3 has 15 amino acids. Germline CDR1 is SGHNT and CDR2 is YYREEE (reference sequence). The CDR3 is CASSPRTSHSGEQYF. As DNA, the CDR3 is TGTGCCAGCAGCCCGAGGACTAGTCACAGTGGCGAGCAGTACTTC.

Concerning this clonotype itself: A much bigger clone sits one base away, suggesting this may be a read error. V and J are TRBV7-6 and TRBJ2-4; a possible D gene is TRBD1 (6 bases). CDR1 SGHVS and CDR2 FNYEAQ come from the germline V gene. With 5 bases removed from V and 3 bases from J, the gap between germline ends came to 11 bases. The CDR3 runs 14 residues. The chain's CDR3 is CASSVGGVKNIQYF. CDR3 sequence (DNA): TGTGCCAGCAGCGTAGGGGGTGTCAAAAACATTCAGTACTTC. Full variable domain (remainder filled in from reference TRBV7-6 and TRBJ2-4): GAGVSQSPRYKVTKRGQDVALRCDPISGHVSLYWYRQALGQGPEFLTYFNYEAQQDKSGLPNDRFSAERPEGSISTLTIQRTEQRDSAMYRCASSVGGVKNIQYFGAGTRLSVL.

This clonotype came up a few times. V is TRBV2 and J is TRBJ1-4; D possibly corresponds to TRBD1 (6 bases). This CDR3 comprises 16 residues. Trimming pared 6 bases from V and 8 bases from J, leaving 22 bases between. Germline V gene lookup returns CDR1 SNHLY and CDR2 FYNNEI. For the CDR3, the DNA is TGTGCCAGCAGCGCCTTGGAGGGGGGCGTAGGCGAAAAACTGTTTTTT. As protein: CASSALEGGVGEKLFF.

The gene calls are TRBV6-1 and TRBJ2-1; 10 bases fit TRBD1. V dropped 5 bases and J dropped 6; count of bases not matched to a gene: 4. CDR1 is MNHNS and CDR2 is SASEGT in the germline V gene. This CDR3 comprises 14 residues. The CDR3 sequence is CASSLGTGANEQFF. CDR3 coding DNA: TGTGCCAGCAGTCTCGGGACAGGGGCCAATGAGCAGTTCTTC.

This clonotype occurred a few times. The chain uses TRBV12-3 or TRBV12-4 and TRBJ2-5; 8 bases agree with TRBD2. Trimming at V came to 4 bases and at J to 11 bases, leaving 6 bases not matched to a gene. This CDR3 has 12 residues. As DNA, the CDR3 is TGTGCCAGCAGTTCCGGGACTAGAAGTCAGTACTTC. Amino acids: CASSSGTRSQYF.

CDR3 in DNA: TGTGCCAGCAGACTCATGGGGGGCTACACCTTC. Translating gives CASRLMGGYTF. The chain combines TRBV28 with TRBJ1-2; D remains ambiguous. CDR3 size: 11 residues. Trimming pared 6 bases from V and 8 bases from J, leaving 10 bases between. CDR1 MDHEN and CDR2 SYDVKM come from the germline V gene.

This chain links TRBV5-1 with TRBJ2-7; no reliable D call. Germline V gives CDR1 SGHRS, CDR2 YFSETQ. This CDR3 is 15 amino acids long. Trimming took off 0 bases at V and 4 bases at J, with 14 bases between the two ends. The CDR3 nucleotides read TGCGCCAGCAGCTTGGGATACCCAGGTCTGTACGAGCAGTACTTC. Its translation: CASSLGYPGLYEQYF.

In its sample, this clonotype was seen a few times. V is TRBV2 and J is TRBJ1-2, with a weak D call TRBD1 (5 bases). Trimming removed 3 bases at V and 6 bases at J, with 14 bases between. This CDR3 spans 14 amino acids. CDR1 is SNHLY and CDR2 is FYNNEI in the germline V gene. The CDR3 bases are TGTGCCAGCAGTGAGGGGACGGAGGAGGATGGCTACACCTTC. The encoded protein is CASSEGTEEDGYTF.

There are a few counts of this clonotype. The chain couples TRBV6-5 to TRBJ2-5; 8 nucleotides match TRBD1. V gave up 7 bases and J gave up 2 bases; unmatched junction bases: 6. CDR1 and CDR2 (germline): MNHEY, SVGAGI. There are 14 residues in the CDR3. CDR3 region: CASMITGGQETQYF. CDR3 DNA sequence: TGTGCCAGCATGATAACAGGGGGGCAAGAGACCCAGTACTTC.

This clonotype was observed a few times. J is TRBJ2-3 and V is TRBV28; 13 nucleotides line up with TRBD2. The CDR3 contains 15 residues. Germline V gene data show CDR1 as MDHEN and CDR2 as SYDVKM. After removal of 8 bases from V and 4 bases from J, the junction contained 6 bases not matched to a gene. The CDR3 DNA is TGTGCCAGCCGGACTAGCGGGAGTGTTGCAGATACGCAGTATTTT. This codes for CASRTSGSVADTQYF.

J is TRBJ1-4 and V is TRBV30; D might be TRBD1 (5 bases). This CDR3 contains 14 residues. Trimming left V 4 bases short and J 3 bases short, with 12 bases between. Germline V CDR1 and CDR2: GTSNPN, SVGIG (reference sequence). Written as DNA, the CDR3 is TGTGCCTGGACCCGGGGGGAGCCTAATGAAAAACTGTTTTTT. Translation gives CAWTRGEPNEKLFF.

This clonotype was seen a single time. The V and J genes are TRBV20-1 and TRBJ2-3, with D hard to call. CDR1 is DFQATT, CDR2 SNEGSKA, per germline (reference sequence). The CDR3 is 12 amino acids. The V end lost 4 bases, the J end lost 2 bases, and 7 bases lay between the germline ends. CDR3 protein: CSATSITDTQYF. The CDR3, as DNA: TGCAGTGCTACCTCGATCACAGATACGCAGTATTTT.

This clonotype has only a few counts. The chain is built from TRBV3-1 and TRBJ1-2; unclear D gene. CDR3 length equals 14 residues. Germline V CDR1 and CDR2: LGHDT, YNNKEL (reference sequence). V was cut by 1 base and J by 6 bases, with 12 bases left in between. CDR3: CASSQGRRINGYTF. The CDR3 nucleotides are TGTGCCAGCAGCCAAGGTCGCAGGATTAATGGCTACACCTTC. The complete variable domain, with remaining parts taken from reference TRBV3-1 and TRBJ1-2, reads DTAVSQTPKYLVTQMGNDKSIKCEQNLGHDTMYWYKQDSKKFLKIMFSYNNKELIINETVPNRFSPKSPDKAHLNLHINSLELGDSAVYFCASSQGRRINGYTFGSGTRLTVV.

CDR3 in DNA: TGTGCCAGCAGTTACAGGAGGACAGCTACGTGGGCCCAGTACTTC. Translation gives CASSYRRTATWAQYF. The chain carries TRBV6-5 and TRBJ2-5; tentatively, D is TRBD1 (6 bases). The germline V gene encodes CDR1 MNHEY and CDR2 SVGAGI. This CDR3 region has 15 residues. The V gene lost 2 bases and the J gene lost 9 bases, with 19 bases spanning the gap.

This clonotype was counted only a few times. The V call is TRBV27, the J call TRBJ2-1, with 7 bases that match TRBD2. With 5 bases clipped from V and 8 bases from J, the junction kept 21 bases outside the gene matches. Germline V lookup: CDR1 MNHEY, CDR2 SMNVEV (reference sequence). The CDR3 extends over 18 amino acids. In DNA form, the CDR3 reads TGTGCCAGCAGTAAGCTGTTAGTGGGGGGAGGGCTGTTGGATGAGCAGTTCTTC. It translates to CASSKLLVGGGLLDEQFF.

The chain is built from TRBV4-3 and TRBJ2-3, with 8 bases lining up with TRBD2. Germline V gives CDR1 LGHNA, CDR2 YSLEER. The ends lost 1 base at V and 7 bases at J; junction bases unmatched: 7. CDR3 length equals 15 residues. The CDR3 reads CASSQGTSNLNTQYF. The CDR3 DNA reads as TGCGCCAGCAGCCAAGGGACTAGCAACCTGAATACGCAGTATTTT.

The J gene is TRBJ2-7, the V gene TRBV6-2 or TRBV6-3; 13 bases agree with TRBD2. This CDR3 is built from 17 residues. Germline lookup yields CDR1 MNHEY and CDR2 SVGEGT. Losses at the gene ends were 4 bases for V and 7 bases for J; bases not matched to a gene: 13. CDR3: CASSLLTSGGPSEEQYF. CDR3 coding DNA: TGTGCCAGCAGTTTATTGACTAGCGGGGGGCCTTCGGAGGAGCAGTACTTC.

This clonotype has ten or more counts. J is TRBJ2-5 and V is TRBV29-1; TRBD1 or TRBD2 may be the D gene (6 bases each). Germline CDR1 SQVTM, CDR2 ANQGSEA. Trimming took off 3 bases at V and 5 bases at J, with 19 bases between the two ends. The CDR3 is 15 residues long. This CDR3 reads CSVELPGAWGETQYF. DNA of the CDR3: TGCAGCGTTGAGTTGCCGGGGGCATGGGGGGAGACCCAGTACTTC.

This chain connects TRBV7-6 to TRBJ2-1; 8 bases align to TRBD1. Per the germline V gene, CDR1 is SGHVS and CDR2 is FNYEAQ. Trimming removed 5 bases from V and 0 bases from J; junction bases left unmatched: 12. This CDR3 has 18 amino acids. CDR3 nucleotides: TGTGCCAGCAGCCCTAGACAGGGGCCTCTACTCTCCTACAATGAGCAGTTCTTC. Protein product: CASSPRQGPLLSYNEQFF.

The gene calls are TRBV4-3 and TRBJ1-2, with D perhaps TRBD1 (5 bases). The V gene's germline CDR1 is LGHNA and CDR2 YSLEER. The ends were cut back, 0 bases at V and 8 bases at J, with 10 bases in the middle. The CDR3 extends over 13 amino acids. CDR3 coding DNA: TGCGCCAGCAGCCAAGATTGGGGACGGGGCTACACCTTC. Translation gives CASSQDWGRGYTF.

This chain links TRBV27 with TRBJ1-1, with 8 nucleotides matching TRBD1. This CDR3 spans 15 amino acids. Germline CDR1 reads MNHEY; CDR2 reads SMNVEV (reference sequence). Trimming removed 5 bases from V and 6 bases from J; junction bases left unmatched: 11. Here the CDR3 DNA reads TGTGCCAGCAGTCATAGGACAGGGCCCGGCGCTGAAGCTTTCTTT. Translated: CASSHRTGPGAEAFF.

Written as DNA, the CDR3 is TGCAGTGCTCACGGACTAGCGGGAGTTGGAGATACGCAGTATTTT. Its translation is CSAHGLAGVGDTQYF. The V call is TRBV20-1, the J call TRBJ2-3; TRBD2 matches at 13 bases. The CDR3 covers 15 residues. CDR1 is DFQATT and CDR2 is SNEGSKA in the germline V gene (reference sequence). Trimming cost V 5 bases and J 5 bases; bases outside gene matches: 7.